The entry below describes one T cell receptor beta chain. Allocation to cohorts depended on clinical history reported by the participants. This sample was included in a study of blood T cell repertoires in COVID-19. At the level of the study: Whether acute or convalescent, the COVID-19 samples came from the United States, Italy and Spain. Sample material is recorded as cDNA or gDNA derived from T cells, B-cell-depleted T cells, or PBMCs.

The CDR3 runs to 16 residues. V lost 5 bases, J lost 5 bases, and 14 bases stayed unmatched. Germline V gene data show CDR1 as SEHNR and CDR2 as FQNEAQ (reference sequence). In the authors' methods: It was from reference gene primer amplification that nucleated cell counts were estimated. Profiled with immunoSEQ multiplex PCR; TCRdb holds only in-frame clones, not every one. From that table come the V and J calls and clone size; the DNA was used to work out D and trimming. The sample contains roughly 250,000 clones, approximately 91% of which appear only once. The sequenced sample consisted of PBMCs or T cells enriched from blood (not recorded which). The clonotype was recovered from a woman aged 40 to 55 with acute COVID-19. This chain connects TRBV7-9 to TRBJ1-2, with 7 bases identical to TRBD1. The CDR3 reads CASSPPSVTGLYGYTF. CDR3 DNA: TGTGCCAGCAGCCCACCGTCAGTGACAGGGCTGTATGGCTACACCTTC.